These 15 T cell receptor beta chains were sequenced from one sample in a study of OX40 agonist ivuxolimab in advanced cancers. The method was immunoSEQ multiplex PCR; TCRdb's version includes in-frame clones alone and lacks a portion of them. The table shows about 62,000 clones, with around 81% occurring only once. The source was CD4+ or CD8+ T cells sorted from blood, collected in a trial of the OX40 agonist ivuxolimab. The source is an adult with an advanced solid tumor such as melanoma, head and neck, liver or kidney cancer.

This clone appeared a few times. The chain couples TRBV6-5 to TRBJ2-1; TRBD2 matches 7 bases. The CDR3 runs 15 residues. The J segment lost 0 bases and the V segment lost 4 bases, leaving 3 bases of the junction unmatched. In germline, CDR1 is MNHEY, CDR2 SVGAGI. CDR3 sequence reads: CASSLRGVSYNEQFF. For the CDR3, the DNA is TGTGCCAGCAGTTTACGGGGGGTCTCCTACAATGAGCAGTTCTTC.

The table lists this clone with a few counts. The chain employs TRBV4-2 and TRBJ1-1; 9 positions agree with TRBD1. V shed 1 base and J 4 bases; nucleotides not matched to a gene: 1. The CDR3 is 14 amino acids. Germline V gives CDR1 LGHNA, CDR2 YNFKEQ. The CDR3 sequence: CASSQGTGVTEAFF. CDR3 in DNA: TGTGCCAGCAGCCAAGGGACAGGGGTCACTGAAGCTTTCTTT.

The chain employs TRBV30 and TRBJ1-1; D not resolved. The CDR3 spans 12 residues. The germline V and J ends were trimmed by 2 bases and 7 bases, with 11 bases remaining between them. Germline V CDR1 and CDR2: GTSNPN, SVGIG (reference sequence). CDR3 residues: CAWSKKRVEAFF. CDR3 coding DNA: TGTGCCTGGAGTAAAAAGCGGGTTGAAGCTTTCTTT.

V usage is TRBV19 and J usage is TRBJ1-2; D not resolved. Germline V gene data show CDR1 as LNHDA and CDR2 as SQIVND (reference sequence). This CDR3 contains 14 residues. Trimming stripped 4 bases from V and 8 bases from J, with 17 bases between. CDR3 loop: CASSRTEPRRGYTF. For the CDR3, the DNA is TGTGCCAGTAGTAGGACGGAGCCCCGGCGAGGCTACACCTTC.

The genes are TRBV9 and TRBJ2-5; tentatively, D is TRBD1 or TRBD2 (6 bases each). The CDR3 covers 15 residues. V was trimmed by 6 bases and J by 1 base, leaving 16 bases between them. Looked up from germline, CDR1 is SGDLS and CDR2 is YYNGEE. CDR3 amino acids: CASNLEGGAQETQYF. CDR3 DNA sequence: TGTGCCAGCAACTTAGAGGGGGGCGCCCAAGAGACCCAGTACTTC. Full variable domain (rest looked up from reference TRBV9 and TRBJ2-5): DSGVTQTPKHLITATGQRVTLRCSPRSGDLSVYWYQQSLDQGLQFLIQYYNGEERAKGNILERFSAQQFPDLHSELNLSSLELGDSALYFCASNLEGGAQETQYFGPGTRLLVL.

V gene TRBV18 combines with J gene TRBJ1-6; 7 bases line up with TRBD1. Germline V lookup: CDR1 KGHSH, CDR2 LQKENI. V lost 7 bases and J lost 7; bases outside the gene matches: 4. The CDR3 contains 13 residues. The CDR3 loop is CASFLGQNSPLHF. CDR3 nucleotide sequence: TGTGCCAGCTTTCTGGGACAGAATTCACCCCTCCACTTT.

This chain connects TRBV7-8 to TRBJ1-1; D might be TRBD1 (6 bases). The length of the CDR3 is 15 residues. Deletions cut 0 bases from V and 7 bases from J, with 15 bases between. CDR1 and CDR2 from the germline V gene are SGHVS and FQNEAQ. Written as DNA, the CDR3 is TGTGCCAGCAGCTTAGCGCCAGACAGGAGCATTGAAGCTTTCTTT. Amino acids: CASSLAPDRSIEAFF.

To note about this clone: An end of the junction differs from the germline gene, which may be a read error. V is TRBV7-3 and J is TRBJ1-1, with D perhaps matching TRBD1 (5 bases). The germline CDR1 and CDR2 sequences are SGHTA and FQGTGA. The CDR3 runs 14 residues. CDR3 loop: CASSLTGANTEAFF. The CDR3, as DNA: TGTGCCAGCAGCCTAACTGGGGCAAACACTGAAGCTTTCTTT.

This clone was counted once. The genes are TRBV2 and TRBJ2-7; D tentatively reads TRBD1 or TRBD2 (5 bases each). In germline, CDR1 is SNHLY, CDR2 FYNNEI. Between the trimmed V and J ends, which lost 5 bases and 1 base, there was a span of 15 bases. This CDR3 spans 15 amino acids. CDR3 protein: CASSRDLRRSYEQYF. CDR3 in DNA: TGTGCCAGCAGTCGGGACCTCCGGAGGTCCTACGAGCAGTACTTC. The full variable domain, its missing parts supplied by reference TRBV2 and TRBJ2-7, is EPEVTQTPSHQVTQMGQEVILRCVPISNHLYFYWYRQILGQKVEFLVSFYNNEISEKSEIFDDQFSVERPDGSNFTLKIRSTKLEDSAMYFCASSRDLRRSYEQYFGPGTRLTVT.

This clone is a singleton in its sample. This chain links TRBV28 with TRBJ1-3; D gene uncertain. CDR1 is MDHEN and CDR2 is SYDVKM in the germline V gene. The CDR3 totals 15 residues. V was cut by 8 bases and J by 0 bases, with 14 bases left in between. The CDR3 reads CASGRGGGSGNTIYF. The CDR3 bases are TGTGCCAGCGGCCGAGGTGGAGGCTCTGGAAACACCATATATTTT.

This chain uses TRBV11-2 with TRBJ1-4; D uncertain. Germline V gives CDR1 SGHAT, CDR2 FQNNGV. The ends were cut back, 3 bases at V and 3 bases at J, with 11 bases in the middle. The CDR3 runs 15 residues. The CDR3 loop is CASSFTNKANEKLFF. DNA for the CDR3: TGTGCCAGCAGCTTTACGAATAAGGCTAATGAAAAACTGTTTTTT.

This clone was observed a single time. The chain links TRBV27 to TRBJ2-4; no clear D gene. Trimming took 0 bases from V and 5 from J, leaving 5 bases between them. This CDR3 comprises 13 residues. The germline gives CDR1 MNHEY, CDR2 SMNVEV (reference sequence). Written as DNA, the CDR3 is TGTGCCAGCAGTTTATCCAGACAAAACATTCAGTACTTC. Its translation: CASSLSRQNIQYF.

This rearrangement joins TRBV5-1 to TRBJ1-6; possibly TRBD1 for D (5 bases). The germline gives CDR1 SGHRS, CDR2 YFSETQ. The CDR3 sequence is 17 residues long. V gave up 0 bases and J gave up 7 bases, with 17 bases separating them. CDR3 nucleotides: TGCGCCAGCAGCTTGGGAGGGGCAGGGCTAGGGAATTCACCCCTCCACTTT. Its protein product is CASSLGGAGLGNSPLHF.

The chain uses TRBV29-1 and TRBJ1-2; the match to TRBD1 covers 12 bases. V was clipped by 0 bases and J by 5 bases; unmatched bases: 7. The CDR3 totals 16 residues. Germline-derived CDR1 and CDR2 are SQVTM and ANQGSEA. The CDR3: CSVEDPGTGGRYGYTF. The CDR3 nucleotides read TGCAGCGTTGAAGATCCGGGGACAGGGGGCCGGTATGGCTACACCTTC.

The chain carries TRBV15 and TRBJ1-6; D is possibly TRBD1 (5 bases). This CDR3 comprises 16 residues. V lost 5 bases and J 13 bases, leaving 24 bases between the germline ends. Germline V gene lookup returns CDR1 LNHNV and CDR2 YYDKDF (reference sequence). The CDR3 spells CATSGGGRASGSPLHF. Written as DNA, the CDR3 is TGTGCCACCAGCGGCGGGGGACGGGCCAGTGGTTCGCCCCTCCACTTT.